A single sample gave rise to the 15 T cell receptor beta chains below, sequenced in a study of blood T cells in healthy people across ages. It was with a sample-barcoded 5' primer and a J-beta primer mix that a second PCR of about 6 to 11 cycles was run. TCRdb itself ran the 5' RACE reads through MiXCR, one entry per CDR3 protein. Among about 800,000 distinct CDR3 sequences, 58% were seen once, and the ten largest hold over 20%. Sequencing input: blood. The receptors were gathered from a man aged 25-40 years in good health.

This clonotype was seen a handful of times. This sequence joins TRBV7-8 and TRBJ2-1; 7 bases align to TRBD2. The length of the CDR3 is 15 residues. The germline gives CDR1 SGHVS, CDR2 FQNEAQ. The V segment lost 6 bases and the J segment 4 bases; nucleotides outside the gene matches: 9. CDR3 residues: CASSRVGGRYNEQFF. The CDR3 bases are TGTGCCAGCAGTCGCGTGGGCGGGAGATACAATGAGCAGTTCTTC.

This clonotype was seen a handful of times. CDR3 sequence: CASSIQRTDTQYF. CDR3 nucleotide sequence: TGTGCCAGCAGCATACAGAGAACAGATACGCAGTATTTT. The chain has TRBV6-5 and TRBJ2-3; no firm D call. CDR1 and CDR2 from the germline V gene are MNHEY and SVGAGI. The CDR3 contains 13 residues. The germline V and J ends were trimmed by 6 bases and 3 bases, with 10 bases remaining between them.

At least ten counts were recorded for this clonotype. The chain carries TRBV7-3 and TRBJ2-6; D gene unclear. The CDR3 totals 14 residues. V was cut by 2 bases and J by 2 bases, with 4 bases left in between. The germline V gene has CDR1 SGHTA and CDR2 FQGTGA. CDR3 sequence: CASSLSPGANVLTF. DNA for the CDR3: TGTGCCAGCAGCTTATCCCCTGGGGCCAACGTCCTGACTTTC.

The V and J genes are TRBV29-1 and TRBJ1-2, with 7 bases lining up with TRBD1. This CDR3 contains 13 residues. The V segment lost 7 bases and the J segment 6 bases; nucleotides outside the gene matches: 11. Germline V gives CDR1 SQVTM, CDR2 ANQGSEA. CDR3 protein: CSGGGGGVDGYTF. CDR3 sequence (DNA): TGCAGCGGGGGGGGAGGGGGCGTCGATGGCTACACCTTC.

The J gene is TRBJ2-7, the V gene TRBV11-2; 8 bases are a match to TRBD2. CDR3 length: 15 residues. Germline loops: CDR1 SGHAT, CDR2 FQNNGV. V lost 4 bases to trimming and J lost 7 bases; unmatched junction nucleotides: 12. As DNA, the CDR3 is TGTGCCAGCAGCTCCGGGACTAGTGGTCTCAATGAGCAGTACTTC. Translating it yields CASSSGTSGLNEQYF.

V gene TRBV11-3 combines with J gene TRBJ2-1; 15 nucleotides match TRBD2. This CDR3 has 16 residues. The germline CDR1 and CDR2 sequences are SGHNT and YENEEA. Trimming cost V 1 base and J 13 bases; bases outside gene matches: 8. CDR3 loop: CASSLGTSGGASIQFF. CDR3 bases: TGTGCCAGCAGCTTAGGGACTAGCGGGGGGGCCTCGATACAGTTCTTC.

The chain combines TRBV12-3 or TRBV12-4 with TRBJ2-7, with D possibly called TRBD1 or TRBD2 (5 bases each). This CDR3 has 14 residues. The V and J ends lost 5 bases and 7 bases respectively, with 18 bases between them. This chain's CDR3 is CASSVEGFKHEQYF. CDR3 DNA sequence: TGTGCCAGCAGTGTAGAGGGGTTTAAGCATGAGCAGTACTTC.

This clonotype was observed a handful of times. This chain links TRBV5-1 with TRBJ2-2; 7 bases line up with TRBD1. The V segment lost 3 bases and the J segment 4 bases; nucleotides outside the gene matches: 6. Germline V gene lookup returns CDR1 SGHRS and CDR2 YFSETQ. The CDR3 runs 15 residues. CDR3 protein: CASSSGTAGTGELFF. In DNA form, the CDR3 reads TGCGCCAGCAGCTCCGGGACAGCTGGCACCGGGGAGCTGTTTTTT.

This clonotype was observed a single time. The genes are TRBV6-5 and TRBJ2-3; D is perhaps TRBD1 (6 bases). Germline CDR1 reads MNHEY; CDR2 reads SVGAGI. CDR3 length equals 13 residues. V lost 7 bases to trimming and J lost 4 bases, with 12 bases between them. Here the CDR3 reads CASTRGDSDTQYF. DNA of the CDR3: TGTGCCAGCACCAGGGGAGACTCAGATACGCAGTATTTT.

This rearrangement joins TRBV5-1 to TRBJ2-3, with 8 bases lining up with TRBD2. The trim removed 10 bases at V and 4 bases at J, leaving 11 bases unmatched. Germline CDR1 SGHRS, CDR2 YFSETQ. The CDR3 spans 14 residues. CDR3 protein: CAPMRTSYPDTQYF. CDR3 coding DNA: TGCGCCCCCATGCGGACTAGCTACCCAGATACGCAGTATTTT.

The sample holds a few counts of this clonotype. V gene TRBV6-5 combines with J gene TRBJ2-5, with D hard to call. V lost 0 bases to trimming and J lost 5 bases, with 19 bases between them. Germline V gives CDR1 MNHEY, CDR2 SVGAGI. The CDR3 consists of 17 residues. CDR3 loop: CASSYSVSEDFKETQYF. CDR3 DNA: TGTGCCAGCAGTTACTCGGTCTCAGAGGATTTTAAGGAGACCCAGTACTTC.

The chain links TRBV7-2 to TRBJ2-7, with D possibly TRBD1 on 5 matching bases. The CDR3 has 15 amino acids. Germline lookup yields CDR1 SGHTA and CDR2 FQGNSA. Trimming removed 3 bases at V and 0 bases at J, with 12 bases between. The CDR3 DNA follows: TGTGCCAGCAGCTTGAACCAGGGCAGCTCCTACGAGCAGTACTTC. Translation gives CASSLNQGSSYEQYF.

This clonotype has more than one count but fewer than ten. The chain combines TRBV12-3 or TRBV12-4 with TRBJ2-7, with TRBD2 identical over 9 bases. The CDR3 extends over 14 amino acids. V shed 8 bases and J 3 bases; nucleotides not matched to a gene: 8. CDR3 DNA sequence: TGTGCCAGCGGGGCGGGAGGGAAAGACTACGAGCAGTACTTC. It encodes CASGAGGKDYEQYF.

The chain uses TRBV20-1 and TRBJ2-3; 9 bases match TRBD2. Germline loops: CDR1 DFQATT, CDR2 SNEGSKA (reference sequence). The V and J ends lost 5 bases and 4 bases, in that order; junction bases with no gene match: 7. There are 14 residues in the CDR3. CDR3 in DNA: TGCAGTGCTCACCCTAGCGGGATAGCAGATACGCAGTATTTT. Its translation is CSAHPSGIADTQYF.

The chain carries TRBV12-3 or TRBV12-4 and TRBJ2-1, with 7 bases identical to TRBD2. CDR3 length: 11 amino acids. The trim removed 7 bases at V and 9 bases at J, leaving 3 bases unmatched. The CDR3 here is CASIWGGEQFF. The CDR3 DNA follows: TGTGCCAGCATCTGGGGGGGTGAGCAGTTCTTC.